One sample yielded the 23 T cell receptor beta chains listed below, sequenced in a study of cytomegalovirus exposure and HLA in healthy donors. Researchers ran the PCR with 60 Vbeta and 13 Jbeta primers. Clones were sequenced by immunoSEQ multiplex PCR, and TCRdb holds only the in-frame ones, with some missing. The table has 200,000 or so clones, 85% seen once; the top ten hold 1% to 1.5%. The sequencing sample was made of PBMCs. These receptors originate from a human donor in good health.

This chain connects TRBV29-1 to TRBJ1-2; no clear D. The CDR3 has 10 residues. In germline, CDR1 is SQVTM, CDR2 ANQGSEA. Trimming removed 3 bases from V and 8 bases from J, with 7 bases in between. This chain's CDR3 is CSVDQAGYTF. CDR3 DNA sequence: TGCAGCGTTGATCAGGCAGGCTACACCTTC.

CDR3 nucleotides: TGTGCCAGCAGCAAGTGGACTAGCAGGTACAATGAGCAGTTCTTC. It yields the protein CASSKWTSRYNEQFF. The rearrangement uses TRBV11-2 and TRBJ2-1; 8 nucleotides align to TRBD2. This CDR3 is built from 15 residues. The trim removed 5 bases at V and 4 bases at J, leaving 7 bases unmatched. In germline, CDR1 is SGHAT, CDR2 FQNNGV.

The V and J genes are TRBV5-8 and TRBJ1-4, with 7 nucleotides matching TRBD1. The CDR3 covers 13 residues. The V and J ends lost 4 bases and 10 bases, in that order; junction bases with no gene match: 7. Germline V gene data show CDR1 as SGHTS and CDR2 as YDEGEE. CDR3 DNA sequence: TGTGCCAGCAGCCCTTCCTCAGGGGGAAAACTGTTTTTT. The encoded protein is CASSPSSGGKLFF.

The chain is built from TRBV27 and TRBJ2-5, with D unclear. The CDR3 loop spans 13 amino acids. Germline loops: CDR1 MNHEY, CDR2 SMNVEV (reference sequence). Trimming shortened V by 2 bases and J by 6 bases, and 10 bases separated the two germline ends. CDR3 region: CASSLTFSQTQYF. In DNA form, the CDR3 reads TGTGCCAGCAGTTTAACATTCAGTCAGACCCAGTACTTC.

The chain carries TRBV6-5 and TRBJ1-1; D possibly corresponds to TRBD1 (5 bases). V lost 2 bases to trimming and J lost 1 base, with 8 bases between them. The CDR3 sequence is 14 residues long. In germline, CDR1 is MNHEY, CDR2 SVGAGI. The CDR3 bases are TGTGCCAGCAGTTACAGGGGAAGGAACACTGAAGCTTTCTTT. It specifies CASSYRGRNTEAFF.

This rearrangement joins TRBV5-1 to TRBJ2-7, with a weak D call TRBD2 (5 bases). The CDR3 covers 16 residues. CDR1 is SGHRS and CDR2 is YFSETQ in the germline V gene. The ends were cut back, 0 bases at V and 2 bases at J, with 15 bases in the middle. In DNA, the CDR3 is TGCGCCAGCAGCTTGGATGGCGAGCGGACCACCTACGAGCAGTACTTC. This gives the protein CASSLDGERTTYEQYF.

The chain is built from TRBV4-3 and TRBJ1-2; D ambiguous. Deletions cut 5 bases from V and 0 bases from J, with 16 bases between. In germline, CDR1 is LGHNA, CDR2 YSLEER. This CDR3 comprises 16 residues. CDR3 DNA: TGCGCCAGCAGCTCCCCGGGAAGGCACTCTAACTATGGCTACACCTTC. This gives the protein CASSSPGRHSNYGYTF.

The V call is TRBV29-1, the J call TRBJ1-1; TRBD1 might be the D (6 bases). The CDR3 is 12 amino acids. Trimming stripped 7 bases from V and 1 base from J, with 10 bases between. CDR1 is SQVTM and CDR2 is ANQGSEA in the germline V gene. In DNA form, the CDR3 reads TGCAGCGGGCAGGGGTCGAACACTGAAGCTTTCTTT. Protein product: CSGQGSNTEAFF.

This CDR3 reads CAWAGTGSAAAFF. In nucleotides, the CDR3 is TGTGCCTGGGCCGGGACAGGGAGCGCGGCAGCTTTCTTT. V gene TRBV30 combines with J gene TRBJ1-1; TRBD1 aligns across 9 bases. The CDR3 sequence is 13 residues long. Germline V CDR1 and CDR2: GTSNPN, SVGIG (reference sequence). The V segment lost 5 bases and the J segment 10 bases; nucleotides outside the gene matches: 11.

This clone was seen only once. The chain employs TRBV5-4 and TRBJ2-3; 11 nucleotides agree with TRBD2. Unmatched junction bases numbered 4, after V lost 5 bases and J lost 2 bases. There are 15 residues in the CDR3. Germline CDR1 SGHNT, CDR2 YYREEE (reference sequence). In DNA, the CDR3 is TGTGCCAGCAGTTTGACTAGCGGGAACACAGATACGCAGTATTTT. Protein product: CASSLTSGNTDTQYF.

The chain links TRBV2 to TRBJ2-7, with TRBD1 matching 8 bases. After removal of 4 bases from V and 7 bases from J, the junction contained 12 bases not matched to a gene. Looked up from germline, CDR1 is SNHLY and CDR2 is FYNNEI. The CDR3 runs 15 residues. The CDR3 spells CASSGPLDRVGEQYF. The DNA for the CDR3 is TGTGCCAGCAGTGGGCCCCTGGACAGGGTTGGAGAGCAGTACTTC. The complete variable domain, with remaining parts taken from reference TRBV2 and TRBJ2-7, reads EPEVTQTPSHQVTQMGQEVILRCVPISNHLYFYWYRQILGQKVEFLVSFYNNEISEKSEIFDDQFSVERPDGSNFTLKIRSTKLEDSAMYFCASSGPLDRVGEQYFGPGTRLTVT.

The CDR3 nucleotides are TGTGCCAGCAGTGAATTACTAGCGGGAGGGGCTGAGCAGTTCTTC. This codes for CASSELLAGGAEQFF. The V and J genes are TRBV25-1 and TRBJ2-1; 13 bases match TRBD2. This CDR3 contains 15 residues. CDR1 and CDR2 (germline): MGHDK, SYGVNS. Unmatched junction bases numbered 3, after V lost 1 base and J lost 9 bases. Together with reference TRBV25-1 and TRBJ2-1, the CDR3 gives the full variable domain: EADIYQTPRYLVIGTGKKITLECSQTMGHDKMYWYQQDPGMELHLIHYSYGVNSTEKGDLSSESTVSRIRTEHFPLTLESARPSHTSQYLCASSELLAGGAEQFFGPGTRLTVL.

The chain couples TRBV7-3 to TRBJ2-7; D may be TRBD1 (6 bases). CDR3 length: 16 amino acids. Germline CDR1 SGHTA, CDR2 FQGTGA. Trimming took 1 base from V and 1 from J, leaving 14 bases between them. The CDR3 nucleotides read TGTGCCAGCAGCTTAATCCCGACAGGTTTATCCTACGAGCAGTACTTC. Encoded protein: CASSLIPTGLSYEQYF.

The chain joins TRBV15 to TRBJ2-3, with 10 bases lining up with TRBD2. Trimming cost V 5 bases and J 7 bases; bases outside gene matches: 12. CDR1 is LNHNV and CDR2 is YYDKDF in the germline V gene (reference sequence). CDR3 length equals 16 residues. CDR3 sequence (DNA): TGTGCCACCAGCCATACCCTAGCGGGAGAGGCACATACGCAGTATTTT. Protein sequence: CATSHTLAGEAHTQYF.

The rearrangement uses TRBV7-6 and TRBJ2-5; TRBD2 matches 13 bases. This CDR3 has 18 amino acids. V lost 5 bases and J lost 5; bases outside the gene matches: 14. From germline, CDR1 is SGHVS and CDR2 FNYEAQ. The CDR3 spells CASSPLQRTSGRVETQYF. CDR3 nucleotide sequence: TGTGCCAGCAGCCCCCTTCAGAGGACTAGCGGGAGAGTGGAGACCCAGTACTTC.

The V gene is TRBV7-9, the J gene TRBJ2-1; TRBD1 aligns across 7 bases. J lost 15 bases, V lost 4 bases, and 12 bases had no gene match. This CDR3 region has 13 residues. Germline V CDR1 and CDR2: SEHNR, FQNEAQ (reference sequence). The chain's CDR3 is CASSSQPGQPPFF. For the CDR3, the DNA is TGTGCCAGCAGCTCACAACCGGGACAGCCGCCGTTCTTC.

This sequence joins TRBV19 and TRBJ2-3; TRBD1 might be the D (6 bases). The V end was cut by 7 bases, the J end by 0 bases, with 11 bases between. The CDR3 is made up of 14 amino acids. The germline V gene has CDR1 LNHDA and CDR2 SQIVND (reference sequence). The DNA for the CDR3 is TGTGCCAGTACCTACGACAGGAGCACAGATACGCAGTATTTT. This codes for CASTYDRSTDTQYF.

The V and J genes are TRBV5-4 and TRBJ2-2, with TRBD1 matching over 7 bases. J lost 5 bases, V lost 4 bases, and 8 bases had no gene match. The CDR3 runs to 15 residues. CDR1 is SGHNT, CDR2 YYREEE, per germline (reference sequence). The CDR3 spells CASSTELTGTGELFF. CDR3 bases: TGTGCCAGCAGCACCGAATTGACAGGGACCGGGGAGCTGTTTTTT.

The CDR3 here is CASSFGQGSNEQYF. As DNA, the CDR3 is TGTGCCAGCAGCTTCGGTCAGGGGTCGAACGAGCAGTACTTC. The rearrangement joins TRBV7-2 to TRBJ2-7; TRBD1 might be the D (6 bases). This CDR3 contains 14 residues. The ends were cut back, 3 bases at V and 5 bases at J, with 14 bases in the middle. The germline V gene encodes CDR1 SGHTA and CDR2 FQGNSA.

The V and J genes are TRBV4-1 and TRBJ2-7; 11 bases are shared with TRBD2. This CDR3 has 15 amino acids. Germline V gives CDR1 MGHRA, CDR2 YSYEKL. The trim removed 3 bases at V and 5 bases at J, leaving 6 bases unmatched. CDR3 sequence: CASSQASGRPHEQYF. As DNA, the CDR3 is TGCGCCAGCAGCCAGGCTAGCGGGAGGCCGCACGAGCAGTACTTC.

The chain uses TRBV29-1 and TRBJ2-7; no clear D gene. In germline, CDR1 is SQVTM, CDR2 ANQGSEA. V was clipped by 1 base and J by 0 bases, with 10 bases between them. The CDR3 has 14 residues. CDR3 coding DNA: TGCAGCGTTGAAGGTCAGGCCGGCTCCTACGAGCAGTACTTC. Translated, it gives CSVEGQAGSYEQYF.

The count of this clone is one. The chain links TRBV29-1 to TRBJ2-1, with TRBD2 as a possible D gene (5 bases). The CDR3 contains 14 residues. Germline assignment: CDR1 SQVTM and CDR2 ANQGSEA. V was cut by 3 bases and J by 5 bases, with 14 bases left in between. For the CDR3, the DNA is TGCAGCGTTGACACCGGGAAGAGTAACAATGAGCAGTTCTTC. This codes for CSVDTGKSNNEQFF.

This chain uses TRBV27 with TRBJ2-7; 7 nucleotides agree with TRBD2. V lost 10 bases to trimming and J lost 6 bases; unmatched junction nucleotides: 12. The CDR3 totals 13 residues. CDR1 is MNHEY and CDR2 is SMNVEV in the germline V gene (reference sequence). The CDR3 DNA sequence: TGTGCCACTAAGCGGACTAGTCAGGGCGAGCAGTACTTC. Amino acid sequence: CATKRTSQGEQYF.